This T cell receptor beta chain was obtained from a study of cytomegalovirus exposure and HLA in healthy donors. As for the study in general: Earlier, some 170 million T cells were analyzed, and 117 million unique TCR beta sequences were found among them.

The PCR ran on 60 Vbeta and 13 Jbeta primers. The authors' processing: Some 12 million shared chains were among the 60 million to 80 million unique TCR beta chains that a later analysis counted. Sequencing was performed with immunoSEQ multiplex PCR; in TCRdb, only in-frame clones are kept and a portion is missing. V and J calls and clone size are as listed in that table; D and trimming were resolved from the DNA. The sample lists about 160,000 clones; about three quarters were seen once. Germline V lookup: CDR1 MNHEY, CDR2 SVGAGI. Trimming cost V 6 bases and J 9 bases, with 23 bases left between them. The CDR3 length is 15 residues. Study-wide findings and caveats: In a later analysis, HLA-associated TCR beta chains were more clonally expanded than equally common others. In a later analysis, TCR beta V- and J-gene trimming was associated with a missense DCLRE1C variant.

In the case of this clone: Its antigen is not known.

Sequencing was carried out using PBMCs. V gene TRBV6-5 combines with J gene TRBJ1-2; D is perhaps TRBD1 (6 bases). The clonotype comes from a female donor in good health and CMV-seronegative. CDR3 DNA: TGTGCCAGCAGCATCGGGGGGCCGCCTCGTCAACGCTACACCTTC. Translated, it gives CASSIGGPPRQRYTF.